The clone carrying this TCR beta chain occurred a few times. This specimen belongs to a study of blood T cells in healthy people across ages. The CDR3 is 17 amino acids. V was cut by 6 bases and J by 3 bases, with 21 bases left in between. The V gene's germline CDR1 is SEHNR and CDR2 FQNEAQ (reference sequence). With a J-beta primer mix and a sample-barcoded 5' primer, a second PCR ran 7 to 11 cycles. One entry per CDR3 protein results from TCRdb running MiXCR on the 5' RACE reads. The sample yields about a million distinct CDR3 sequences, 51% seen once. A minimum of 7 million PBMCs was isolated per sample.

The receptor comes from a woman aged 55-69 years in good health. This chain joins TRBV7-9 and TRBJ2-1; D perhaps matches TRBD2 (6 bases). The specimen was blood. The CDR3 loop is CASSLSGRSYYYNEQFF. The CDR3 DNA follows: TGTGCCAGCAGTCTCTCTGGGAGGAGTTACTACTACAATGAGCAGTTCTTC.